This entry lists 24 T cell receptor beta chains sequenced from one sample in a study of OX40 agonist ivuxolimab in advanced cancers. The assay was immunoSEQ multiplex PCR, and TCRdb's table has in-frame clones only and misses some. Here the sample spans about 53,000 clones, 82% being singletons. The sample consisted of CD4+ or CD8+ T cells sorted from blood, taken in a trial of the OX40 agonist ivuxolimab. Source of these receptors: an adult with an advanced solid tumor such as melanoma, head and neck, liver or kidney cancer.

The chain's CDR3 is CASTLSGAGGYEQYF. The CDR3, as DNA: TGTGCCAGTACCCTAAGCGGCGCAGGGGGCTACGAGCAGTACTTC. The chain is built from TRBV19 and TRBJ2-7, with 7 bases lining up with TRBD1. The J segment lost 3 bases and the V segment lost 7 bases, leaving 12 bases of the junction unmatched. Germline V gene lookup returns CDR1 LNHDA and CDR2 SQIVND (reference sequence). The CDR3 is 15 amino acids.

The chain joins TRBV6-5 to TRBJ2-3; D perhaps matches TRBD1 (6 bases). Looked up from germline, CDR1 is MNHEY and CDR2 is SVGAGI. V was shortened by 5 bases and J by 6 bases, with 15 bases between the two germline ends. The CDR3 loop spans 14 amino acids. The CDR3 reads CASSRRTVRDTQYF. DNA for the CDR3: TGTGCCAGCAGTCGTCGGACAGTAAGGGATACGCAGTATTTT.

The V call is TRBV2, the J call TRBJ1-2, with D uncertain. In germline, CDR1 is SNHLY, CDR2 FYNNEI. Trimming cost V 5 bases and J 0 bases, with 13 bases left between them. The CDR3 loop spans 15 amino acids. The CDR3 loop is CASSRILLANYGYTF. CDR3 nucleotides: TGTGCCAGCAGTCGCATCCTGTTAGCTAACTATGGCTACACCTTC.

This clone has more than one count but fewer than ten. CDR3 in amino acids: CASSFQGKGTEAFF. CDR3 sequence (DNA): TGTGCCAGCAGCTTCCAAGGGAAGGGAACTGAAGCTTTCTTT. V usage is TRBV7-2 and J usage is TRBJ1-1; D not certain. Germline CDR1 SGHTA, CDR2 FQGNSA. The CDR3 is 14 amino acids. Between the trimmed V and J ends, which lost 3 bases and 5 bases, there was a span of 13 bases.

CDR3 sequence reads: CASSWGQANTEAFF. The CDR3 region has the DNA TGTGCCAGCAGCTGGGGACAGGCGAACACTGAAGCTTTCTTT. The V gene is TRBV7-3, the J gene TRBJ1-1, with 8 bases that match TRBD1. The CDR3 extends over 14 amino acids. Germline V gene sequence: CDR1 SGHTA, CDR2 FQGTGA. The V gene end was trimmed by 4 bases and the J gene end by 1 base; junction bases not matched to a gene: 2. Full variable domain (missing parts from reference TRBV7-3 and TRBJ1-1): GAGVSQTPSNKVTEKGKYVELRCDPISGHTALYWYRQSLGQGPEFLIYFQGTGAADDSGLPNDRFFAVRPEGSVSTLKIQRTERGDSAVYLCASSWGQANTEAFFGQGTRLTVV.

The V gene is TRBV4-1, the J gene TRBJ2-2; D possibly corresponds to TRBD1 (6 bases). The CDR3 contains 15 residues. V lost 4 bases and J 1 base, leaving 10 bases between the germline ends. Germline CDR1 MGHRA, CDR2 YSYEKL. CDR3 residues: CASSRPTGNTGELFF. As DNA, the CDR3 is TGCGCCAGCAGCCGCCCGACAGGGAACACCGGGGAGCTGTTTTTT.

The chain joins TRBV5-4 to TRBJ2-1, with 8 bases lining up with TRBD2. The CDR3 sequence is 15 residues long. The V and J ends lost 2 bases and 6 bases, in that order; junction bases with no gene match: 7. From germline, CDR1 is SGHNT and CDR2 YYREEE (reference sequence). CDR3 in amino acids: CASSLGGRSRNEQFF. The CDR3 nucleotides read TGTGCCAGCAGCTTAGGCGGGAGGTCGCGCAATGAGCAGTTCTTC. Together with reference TRBV5-4 and TRBJ2-1, the CDR3 gives the full variable domain: ETGVTQSPTHLIKTRGQQVTLRCSSQSGHNTVSWYQQALGQGPQFIFQYYREEENGRGNFPPRFSGLQFPNYSSELNVNALELDDSALYLCASSLGGRSRNEQFFGPGTRLTVL.

The J gene is TRBJ2-7, the V gene TRBV2, with 10 bases that match TRBD1. Trimming took 5 bases from V and 13 from J; bases not matched to a gene: 11. The germline gives CDR1 SNHLY, CDR2 FYNNEI. The CDR3 consists of 13 residues. Here the CDR3 DNA reads TGTGCCAGCAGTTCGGGACAGGGGATTACCTCTTACTTC. Residues: CASSSGQGITSYF.

This sequence joins TRBV5-1 and TRBJ1-2; 8 nucleotides match TRBD1. The CDR3 has 14 amino acids. V trimming: 1 base; J trimming: 3 bases; junction bases outside the gene matches: 2. CDR1 SGHRS and CDR2 YFSETQ come from the germline V gene. The CDR3 nucleotides read TGCGCCAGCAGCTTGTCAGGGGGCGACTATGGCTACACCTTC. It codes for CASSLSGGDYGYTF. The full variable domain, rest sourced from reference TRBV5-1 and TRBJ1-2, is KAGVTQTPRYLIKTRGQQVTLSCSPISGHRSVSWYQQTPGQGLQFLFEYFSETQRNKGNFPGRFSGRQFSNSRSEMNVSTLELGDSALYLCASSLSGGDYGYTFGSGTRLTVV.

The chain employs TRBV10-2 and TRBJ2-3, with TRBD2 matching over 11 bases. This CDR3 contains 14 residues. Unmatched junction bases numbered 7, after V lost 8 bases and J lost 6 bases. The germline CDR1 and CDR2 sequences are WSHSY and SAAADI. The CDR3 loop is CASQGTSGPDTQYF. CDR3 DNA: TGCGCCAGCCAAGGGACTAGCGGACCGGATACGCAGTATTTT.

This clone was seen a single time. The chain recombines TRBV6-6 with TRBJ2-5; D may be TRBD2 (6 bases). Per germline, CDR1 MNHNY and CDR2 SVGAGI (reference sequence). This CDR3 contains 15 residues. V lost 0 bases, J lost 5 bases, and 13 bases lay in between. The DNA of the CDR3 is TGTGCCAGCAGTTACTCGAGAGGTGGGGGGGAGACCCAGTACTTC. Its translation: CASSYSRGGGETQYF.

The chain has TRBV4-2 and TRBJ2-1; D is possibly TRBD2 (6 bases). Trimming took 0 bases from V and 8 from J, leaving 11 bases between them. Germline loops: CDR1 LGHNA, CDR2 YNFKEQ. The CDR3 contains 14 residues. This chain's CDR3 is CASSQDAGRDEQFF. CDR3 in DNA: TGTGCCAGCAGCCAAGATGCGGGACGGGATGAGCAGTTCTTC.

As for this clone: The junction shows a germline mismatch at one end, possibly a read error. This chain uses TRBV5-1 with TRBJ1-2; 8 bases agree with TRBD1. Germline CDR1 SGHRS, CDR2 YFSETQ. This CDR3 is built from 12 residues. DNA for the CDR3: TGCGCCAGCAGTTTGGACAGGGACGGCTACACCTTC. Translation gives CASSLDRDGYTF.

In its sample, this clone was seen a few times. In nucleotides, the CDR3 is TGTGCCACCAGCAGAGGAGGGGACGACTATGGCTACACCTTC. The encoded protein is CATSRGGDDYGYTF. The chain couples TRBV15 to TRBJ1-2, with a weak D call TRBD1 (5 bases). With 1 base removed from V and 3 bases from J, the gap between germline ends came to 9 bases. CDR3 length: 14 residues. Germline CDR1 reads LNHNV; CDR2 reads YYDKDF (reference sequence).

The genes are TRBV19 and TRBJ1-4; perhaps TRBD1 as D (6 bases). The CDR3 covers 15 residues. V was trimmed by 5 bases and J by 7 bases, leaving 17 bases between them. The germline V gene encodes CDR1 LNHDA and CDR2 SQIVND (reference sequence). The CDR3 sequence: CASSSEQGFSEKLFF. The CDR3 coding sequence is TGTGCCAGTAGTTCAGAACAGGGTTTCAGTGAAAAACTGTTTTTT.

This clone was recorded once. The rearrangement links TRBV18 to TRBJ2-2; D gene ambiguous. Trimming pared 8 bases from V and 2 bases from J, leaving 12 bases between. Per the germline V gene, CDR1 is KGHSH and CDR2 is LQKENI. CDR3 length equals 14 residues. Here the CDR3 DNA reads TGTGCCAGCCGGAGTACGGTCAACACCGGGGAGCTGTTTTTT. Its protein product is CASRSTVNTGELFF.

This clone was seen more than once but under ten times. The rearrangement links TRBV6-6 to TRBJ1-2; a weak D match, TRBD1 (5 bases). Germline assignment: CDR1 MNHNY and CDR2 SVGAGI (reference sequence). The CDR3 runs 12 residues. V lost 4 bases and J lost 3, with 6 bases in between. The CDR3 loop is CASSWGDYGYTF. The CDR3 DNA follows: TGTGCCAGCAGTTGGGGGGACTATGGCTACACCTTC.

V gene TRBV18 combines with J gene TRBJ2-5, with TRBD1 matching 7 bases. This CDR3 comprises 13 residues. Germline lookup yields CDR1 KGHSH and CDR2 LQKENI. V lost 5 bases, J lost 1 base, and 1 base stayed unmatched. CDR3 coding DNA: TGTGCCAGCTCAGGGACAGCCCAAGAGACCCAGTACTTC. This translates into CASSGTAQETQYF.

The genes are TRBV19 and TRBJ1-2; D uncertain. The CDR3 covers 14 residues. The germline V gene has CDR1 LNHDA and CDR2 SQIVND (reference sequence). Deletions cut 5 bases from V and 4 bases from J, with 14 bases between. CDR3 in amino acids: CASSPQAPSYGYTF. CDR3 nucleotides: TGTGCCAGTAGTCCGCAGGCACCGAGCTATGGCTACACCTTC.

The chain joins TRBV4-2 to TRBJ2-7; the D gene is possibly TRBD1 (6 bases). CDR3 length: 14 amino acids. V lost 4 bases, J lost 6 bases, and 16 bases lay in between. CDR1 LGHNA and CDR2 YNFKEQ come from the germline V gene. The CDR3 nucleotides read TGTGCCAGCAGCCCAGCAACAGGGCGAGGCGAGCAGTACTTC. It encodes CASSPATGRGEQYF.

CDR3 in amino acids: CAAWAGSFTDTQYF. The CDR3 bases are TGTGCCGCCTGGGCGGGCAGCTTCACAGATACGCAGTATTTT. V is TRBV10-3 and J is TRBJ2-3; possibly TRBD2 for D (5 bases). Trimming pared 11 bases from V and 2 bases from J, leaving 17 bases between. This CDR3 is built from 14 residues. CDR1 is ENHRY and CDR2 is SYGVKD in the germline V gene.

The gene calls are TRBV7-9 and TRBJ2-1, with 12 bases that match TRBD2. V lost 2 bases to trimming and J lost 5 bases; unmatched junction nucleotides: 1. The length of the CDR3 is 15 residues. The germline gives CDR1 SEHNR, CDR2 FQNEAQ (reference sequence). CDR3 bases: TGTGCCAGCAGCTTACGGACTAGCGGGGACAATGAGCAGTTCTTC. Its translation: CASSLRTSGDNEQFF.

CDR3 coding DNA: TGTGCCAGCAGCCTAGCGGGGGGGCCGAGCACCGGGGAGCTGTTTTTT. This translates into CASSLAGGPSTGELFF. The V and J genes are TRBV5-6 and TRBJ2-2; 12 positions agree with TRBD2. The ends lost 4 bases at V and 4 bases at J; junction bases unmatched: 5. Germline CDR1 and CDR2: SGHDT and YYEEEE. CDR3 size: 16 residues. The full variable domain, in which reference TRBV5-6 and TRBJ2-2 provide the parts outside the CDR3, is DAGVTQSPTHLIKTRGQQVTLRCSPKSGHDTVSWYQQALGQGPQFIFQYYEEEERQRGNFPDRFSGHQFPNYSSELNVNALLLGDSALYLCASSLAGGPSTGELFFGEGSRLTVL.

The rearrangement joins TRBV6-1 to TRBJ2-2; 11 nucleotides match TRBD2. CDR1 is MNHNS, CDR2 SASEGT, per germline. V lost 1 base and J lost 2; bases outside the gene matches: 3. CDR3 length: 17 residues. The CDR3 sequence: CASSEGGLADNTGELFF. CDR3 DNA: TGTGCCAGCAGTGAAGGGGGACTAGCGGACAACACCGGGGAGCTGTTTTTT.